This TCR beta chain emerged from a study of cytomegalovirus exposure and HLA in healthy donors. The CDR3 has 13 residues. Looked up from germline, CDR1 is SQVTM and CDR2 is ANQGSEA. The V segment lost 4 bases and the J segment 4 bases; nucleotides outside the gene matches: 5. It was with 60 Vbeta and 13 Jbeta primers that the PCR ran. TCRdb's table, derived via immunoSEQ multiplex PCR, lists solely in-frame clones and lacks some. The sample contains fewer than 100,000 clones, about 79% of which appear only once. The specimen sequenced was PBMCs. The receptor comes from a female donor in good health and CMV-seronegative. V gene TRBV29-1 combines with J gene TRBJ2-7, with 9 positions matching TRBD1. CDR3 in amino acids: CSVAGTGFYEQYF. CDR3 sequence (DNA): TGCAGCGTTGCCGGGACAGGGTTTTACGAGCAGTACTTC.